This T cell receptor (beta chain) was documented in a study of early T cells in non-severe SARS-CoV-2 infection. About the research overall: Chains stayed unpaired after sequencing of bulk RNA from unsorted whole blood.

This clonotype was observed at least ten times. Its antigen remains unknown. Study-level points and caveats: The VDJdb matching leaned toward anti-spike CD8 responses and overlooked private and CD4 specificities.

Attached unique molecular identifiers marked individual cDNA molecules. TCRdb called the 5' RACE reads again in MiXCR, with one record for every CDR3 protein. The sample lists 33,000 or so distinct CDR3 sequences, more than 5% seen once, with 7.6% in the top ten. The germline CDR1 and CDR2 sequences are SGDLS and YYNGEE. The V and J ends lost 1 base and 3 bases respectively, with 10 bases between them. The CDR3 is 15 amino acids. The origin of this receptor is an adult who was a healthcare worker with PCR-confirmed SARS-CoV-2 infection or an uninfected control (not recorded which). The chain couples TRBV9 to TRBJ2-2; TRBD1 is a possible D gene (6 bases). The sequencing sample was made of whole blood. The CDR3 is CASSVQGSDTGELFF. The DNA for the CDR3 is TGTGCCAGCAGCGTACAGGGGTCGGACACCGGGGAGCTGTTTTTT.